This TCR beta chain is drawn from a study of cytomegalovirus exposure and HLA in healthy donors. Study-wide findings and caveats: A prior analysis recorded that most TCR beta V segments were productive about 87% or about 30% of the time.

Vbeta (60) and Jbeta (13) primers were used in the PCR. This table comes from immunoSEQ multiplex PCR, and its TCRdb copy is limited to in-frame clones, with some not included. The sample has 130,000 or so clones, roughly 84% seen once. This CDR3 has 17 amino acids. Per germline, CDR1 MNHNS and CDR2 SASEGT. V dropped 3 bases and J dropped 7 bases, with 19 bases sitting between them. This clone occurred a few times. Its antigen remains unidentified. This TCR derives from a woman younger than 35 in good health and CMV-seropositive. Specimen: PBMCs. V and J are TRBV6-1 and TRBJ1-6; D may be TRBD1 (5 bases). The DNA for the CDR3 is TGTGCCAGCAGTGACGGACGTTGGGGGGAGAAAAATTCACCCCTCCACTTT. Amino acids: CASSDGRWGEKNSPLHF.